This TCR beta chain is from a study of glioma-infiltrating T cells after dendritic cell vaccination. Overall study: Patients received autologous tumor lysate-pulsed dendritic cell vaccination between about 2003 and 2012. Dendritic cells derived from monocytes and pulsed with autologous tumor lysate formed the vaccine. Dendritic cell vaccine was injected intradermally three times, biweekly. Study conclusions and caveats: Only a small number of patients had complete blood and tumor samples.

A note on this clone: Its target is not known. One end of the junction fails to match germline, which may point to a read error.

The germline V gene encodes CDR1 MNHNY and CDR2 SVGAGI (reference sequence). The CDR3 extends over 14 amino acids. TCRdb's copy holds only in-frame clones and misses some; the assay was immunoSEQ multiplex PCR. The data show fewer than 110,000 clones, 81% seen once. The input for sequencing was blood, taken before dendritic cell vaccination. J is TRBJ1-1 and V is TRBV6-6; the match to TRBD1 covers 7 bases. The TCR originated in a human donor with glioblastoma. CDR3 nucleotide sequence: TGTGTCAGCAGTTACGAGACAGGGACCACTGAAGCTTTCTTT. This translates into CVSSYETGTTEAFF.